This T cell receptor beta chain is from a study of Graves' ophthalmopathy and Graves' hyperthyroidism. This clonotype showed up just a few times. RNA transcripts provided the template for amplifying TCR beta CDR3 regions. HTBI-primed RT-PCR formed the first round, and a multiplex PCR formed the second. TCRdb processed the multiplex PCR reads anew with MiXCR; each CDR3 protein has one entry. Here the sample spans about 410,000 distinct CDR3 sequences, about 16% being singletons. The germline CDR1 and CDR2 sequences are DFQATT and SNEGSKA (reference sequence). Losses at the gene ends were 0 bases for V and 4 bases for J; bases not matched to a gene: 10. The CDR3 covers 16 residues.

The receptor comes from a woman under 30 with Graves' ophthalmopathy. Material for sequencing was peripheral blood. The chain links TRBV20-1 to TRBJ2-7; 9 bases are a match to TRBD2. CDR3: CSARDRGGRAAYEQYF. Written as DNA, the CDR3 is TGCAGTGCTAGAGACCGTGGCGGGAGGGCCGCGTACGAGCAGTACTTC.